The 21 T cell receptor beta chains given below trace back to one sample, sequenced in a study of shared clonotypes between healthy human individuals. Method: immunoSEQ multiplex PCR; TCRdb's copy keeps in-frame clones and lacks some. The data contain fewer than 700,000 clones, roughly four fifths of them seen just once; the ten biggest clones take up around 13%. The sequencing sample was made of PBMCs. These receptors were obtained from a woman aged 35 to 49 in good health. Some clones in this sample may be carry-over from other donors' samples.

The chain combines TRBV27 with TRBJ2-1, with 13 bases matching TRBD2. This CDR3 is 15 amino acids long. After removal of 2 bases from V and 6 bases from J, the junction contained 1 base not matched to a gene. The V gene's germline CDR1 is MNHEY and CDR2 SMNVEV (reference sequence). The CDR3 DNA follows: TGTGCCAGCAGTTTAGGGACTAGCGGGACCAATGAGCAGTTCTTC. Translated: CASSLGTSGTNEQFF.

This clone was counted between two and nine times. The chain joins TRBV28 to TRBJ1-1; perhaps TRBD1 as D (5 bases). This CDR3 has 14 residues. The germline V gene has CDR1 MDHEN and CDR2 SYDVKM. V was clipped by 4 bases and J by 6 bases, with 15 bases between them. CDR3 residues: CASSSSGRISEAFF. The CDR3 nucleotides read TGTGCCAGCAGTTCCTCGGGACGGATTTCTGAAGCTTTCTTT.

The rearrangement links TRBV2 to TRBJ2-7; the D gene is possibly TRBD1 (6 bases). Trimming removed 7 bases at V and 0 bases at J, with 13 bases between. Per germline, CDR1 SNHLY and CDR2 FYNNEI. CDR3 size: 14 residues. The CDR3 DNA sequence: TGTGCCAGCACGCAGACAGGATACTCCTACGAGCAGTACTTC. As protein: CASTQTGYSYEQYF.

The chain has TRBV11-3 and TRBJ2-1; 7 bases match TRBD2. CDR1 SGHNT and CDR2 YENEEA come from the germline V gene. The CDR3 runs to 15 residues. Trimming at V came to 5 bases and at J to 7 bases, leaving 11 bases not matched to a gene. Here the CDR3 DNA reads TGTGCCAGCAGCCCCCGTCGCGGGAGCGGTAATGAGCAGTTCTTC. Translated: CASSPRRGSGNEQFF. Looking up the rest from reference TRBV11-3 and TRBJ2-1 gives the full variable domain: EAGVVQSPRYKIIEKKQPVAFWCNPISGHNTLYWYLQNLGQGPELLIRYENEEAVDDSQLPKDRFSAERLKGVDSTLKIQPAELGDSAVYLCASSPRRGSGNEQFFGPGTRLTVL.

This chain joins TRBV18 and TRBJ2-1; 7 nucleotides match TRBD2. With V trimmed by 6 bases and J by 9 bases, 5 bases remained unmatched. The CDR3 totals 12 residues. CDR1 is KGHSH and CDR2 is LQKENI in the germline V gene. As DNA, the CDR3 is TGTGCCAGCTCCCCCAGCGGGATTGAGCAGTTCTTC. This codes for CASSPSGIEQFF.

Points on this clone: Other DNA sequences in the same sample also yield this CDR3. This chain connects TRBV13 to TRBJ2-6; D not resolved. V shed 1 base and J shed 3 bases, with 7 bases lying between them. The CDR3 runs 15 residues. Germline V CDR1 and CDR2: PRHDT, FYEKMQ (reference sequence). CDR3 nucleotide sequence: TGTGCCAGCAGCTTAGACGGTCTTGGGGCCAACGTCCTGACTTTC. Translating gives CASSLDGLGANVLTF.

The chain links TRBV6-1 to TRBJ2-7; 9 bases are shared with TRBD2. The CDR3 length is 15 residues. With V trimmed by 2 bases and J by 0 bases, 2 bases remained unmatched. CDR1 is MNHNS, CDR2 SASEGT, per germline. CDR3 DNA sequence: TGTGCCAGCAGTGAACTAGCGGGGAGCTCCTACGAGCAGTACTTC. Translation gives CASSELAGSSYEQYF.

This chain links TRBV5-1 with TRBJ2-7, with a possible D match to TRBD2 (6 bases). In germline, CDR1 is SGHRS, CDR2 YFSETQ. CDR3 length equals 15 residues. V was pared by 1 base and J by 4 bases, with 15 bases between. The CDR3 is CASSLQPGVGYEQYF. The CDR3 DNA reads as TGCGCCAGCAGCTTGCAGCCGGGGGTGGGTTACGAGCAGTACTTC.

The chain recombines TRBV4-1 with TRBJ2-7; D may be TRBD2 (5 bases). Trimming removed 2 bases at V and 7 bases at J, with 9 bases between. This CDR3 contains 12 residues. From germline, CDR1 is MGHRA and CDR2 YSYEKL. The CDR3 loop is CASSQRTGEQYF. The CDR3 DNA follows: TGCGCCAGCAGCCAACGGACGGGGGAGCAGTACTTC.

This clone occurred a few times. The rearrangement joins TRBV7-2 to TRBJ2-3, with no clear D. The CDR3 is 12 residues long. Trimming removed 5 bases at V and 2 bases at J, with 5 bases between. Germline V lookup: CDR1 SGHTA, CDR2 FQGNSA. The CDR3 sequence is CASSRTTDTQYF. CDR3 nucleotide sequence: TGTGCCAGCAGCCGAACCACAGATACGCAGTATTTT.

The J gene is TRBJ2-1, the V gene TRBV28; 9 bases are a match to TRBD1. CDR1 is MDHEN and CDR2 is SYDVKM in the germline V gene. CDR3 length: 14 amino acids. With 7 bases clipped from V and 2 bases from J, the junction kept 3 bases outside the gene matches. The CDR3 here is CASMGQGTYNEQFF. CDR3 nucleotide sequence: TGTGCCAGCATGGGACAGGGAACCTACAATGAGCAGTTCTTC.

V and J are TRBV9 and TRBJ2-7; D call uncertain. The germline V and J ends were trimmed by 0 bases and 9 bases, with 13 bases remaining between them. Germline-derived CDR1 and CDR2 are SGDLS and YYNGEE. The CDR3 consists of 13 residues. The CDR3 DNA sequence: TGTGCCAGCAGCGTAGACGTGGGTAGGGTGCAGTACTTC. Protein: CASSVDVGRVQYF.

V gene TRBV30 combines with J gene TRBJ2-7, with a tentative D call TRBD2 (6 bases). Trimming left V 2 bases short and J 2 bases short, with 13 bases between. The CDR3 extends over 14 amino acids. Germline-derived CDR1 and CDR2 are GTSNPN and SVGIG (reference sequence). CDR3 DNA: TGTGCCTGGAGTCGGGAGAACGGGGCCTACGAGCAGTACTTC. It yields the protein CAWSRENGAYEQYF.

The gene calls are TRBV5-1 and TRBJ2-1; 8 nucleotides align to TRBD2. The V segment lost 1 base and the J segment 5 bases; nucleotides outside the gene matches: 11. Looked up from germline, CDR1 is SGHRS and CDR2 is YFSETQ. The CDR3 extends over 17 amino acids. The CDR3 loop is CASSLRVSGNPNNEQFF. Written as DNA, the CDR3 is TGCGCCAGCAGCTTGAGGGTTAGCGGGAACCCCAACAATGAGCAGTTCTTC.

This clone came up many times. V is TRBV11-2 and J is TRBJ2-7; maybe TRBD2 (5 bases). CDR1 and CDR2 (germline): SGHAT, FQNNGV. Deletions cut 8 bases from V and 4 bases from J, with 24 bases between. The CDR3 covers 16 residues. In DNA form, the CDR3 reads TGTGCCAGCGGGCTGGGGTTGGGAGAGCCTCCATACGAGCAGTACTTC. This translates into CASGLGLGEPPYEQYF.

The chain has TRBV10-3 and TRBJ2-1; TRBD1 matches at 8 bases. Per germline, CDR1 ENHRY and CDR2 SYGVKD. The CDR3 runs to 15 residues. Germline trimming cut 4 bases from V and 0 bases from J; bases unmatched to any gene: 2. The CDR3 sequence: CAISGQGSSYNEQFF. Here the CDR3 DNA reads TGTGCCATCAGTGGACAGGGGAGCTCCTACAATGAGCAGTTCTTC.

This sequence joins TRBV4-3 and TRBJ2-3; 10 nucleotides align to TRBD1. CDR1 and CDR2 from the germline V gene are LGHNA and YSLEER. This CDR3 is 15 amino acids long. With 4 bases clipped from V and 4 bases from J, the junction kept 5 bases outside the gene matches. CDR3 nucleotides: TGCGCCAGCAGCCGAGAGACAGGGGGCGCAGATACGCAGTATTTT. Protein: CASSRETGGADTQYF.

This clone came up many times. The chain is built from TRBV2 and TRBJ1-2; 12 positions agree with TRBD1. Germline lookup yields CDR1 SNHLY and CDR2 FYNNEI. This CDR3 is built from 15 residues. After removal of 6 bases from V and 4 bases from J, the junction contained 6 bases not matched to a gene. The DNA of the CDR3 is TGTGCCAGCAGGCGGGACAGGGGGCTCATCTATGGCTACACCTTC. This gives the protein CASRRDRGLIYGYTF.

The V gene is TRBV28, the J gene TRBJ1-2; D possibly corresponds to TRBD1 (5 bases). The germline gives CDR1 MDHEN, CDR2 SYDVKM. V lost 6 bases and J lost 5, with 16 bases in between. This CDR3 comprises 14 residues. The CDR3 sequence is CASRSTGTPYGYTF. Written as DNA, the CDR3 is TGTGCCAGCAGATCGACCGGGACTCCATATGGCTACACCTTC.

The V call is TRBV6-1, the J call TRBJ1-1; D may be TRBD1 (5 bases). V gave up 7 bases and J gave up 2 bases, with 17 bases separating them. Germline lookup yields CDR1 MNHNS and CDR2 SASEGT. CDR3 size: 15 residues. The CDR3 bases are TGTGCCAGCAACCTTCGGGACCGTTCAAACACTGAAGCTTTCTTT. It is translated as CASNLRDRSNTEAFF.

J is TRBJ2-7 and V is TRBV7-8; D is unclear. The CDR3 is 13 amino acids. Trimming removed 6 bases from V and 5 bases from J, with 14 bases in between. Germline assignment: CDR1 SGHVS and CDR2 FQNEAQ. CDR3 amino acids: CASSLWVADEQYF. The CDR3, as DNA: TGTGCCAGCAGTTTATGGGTAGCAGACGAGCAGTACTTC.